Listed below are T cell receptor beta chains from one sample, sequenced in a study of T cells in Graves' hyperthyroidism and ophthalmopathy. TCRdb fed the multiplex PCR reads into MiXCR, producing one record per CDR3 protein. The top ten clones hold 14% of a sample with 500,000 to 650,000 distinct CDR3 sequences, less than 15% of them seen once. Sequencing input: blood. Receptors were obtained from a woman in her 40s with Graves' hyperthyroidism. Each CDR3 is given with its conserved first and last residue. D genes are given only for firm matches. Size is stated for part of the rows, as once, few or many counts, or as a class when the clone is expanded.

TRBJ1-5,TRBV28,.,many,TGTGCCAGCAGTCCTAGAAGGACAGTTAGCAATCAGCCCCAGCATTTT,CASSPRRTVSNQPQHF
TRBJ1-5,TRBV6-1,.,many,TGTGCCAGCAGTGGGAATCAGCCCCAGCATTTT,CASSGNQPQHF
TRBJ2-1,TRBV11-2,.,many,TGTGCCAGCAGCCCCCGGTTGGAGTACAATGAGCAGTTCTTC,CASSPRLEYNEQFF
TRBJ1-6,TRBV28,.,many,TGTGCCAGCAGTTTATCGGGATATTCACCCCTCCACTTT,CASSLSGYSPLHF
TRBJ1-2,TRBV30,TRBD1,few,TGTGCCTGGAGCCCAACCGCCGGGACAGGGGGTATCTATGGCTACACCTTC,CAWSPTAGTGGIYGYTF
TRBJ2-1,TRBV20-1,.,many,TGCAGTGCCGCCCACAGCCAGGGGAAAAAAAATGAGCAGTTCTTC,CSAAHSQGKKNEQFF
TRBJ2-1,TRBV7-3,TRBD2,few,TGTGCCAGCAGCCCAAGAGGCGGGACTAGCGGGAGTAGGGCGCCCTACAATGAGCAGTTCTTC,CASSPRGGTSGSRAPYNEQFF
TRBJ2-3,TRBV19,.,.,TGTGCCAGTAGTGTACAAGATACGCAGTATTTT,CASSVQDTQYF
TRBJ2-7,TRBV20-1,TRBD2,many,TGCAGTGCTGAAGGACTAGCGGGGAGGCTCTCCTACGAGCAGTACTTC,CSAEGLAGRLSYEQYF
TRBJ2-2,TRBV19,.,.,TGTGCCAGTAGTTCCTGGACAGCGTCCACCGGGGAGCTGTTTTTT,CASSSWTASTGELFF
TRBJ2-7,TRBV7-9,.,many,TGTGCCAGCAGCCCTTTCCTCTCGGGGGGCCTCTCCTACGAGCAGTACTTC,CASSPFLSGGLSYEQYF
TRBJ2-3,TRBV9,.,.,TGTGCCAGCAGCGTAGTTTCCGGAGCCCTAGATACGCAGTATTTT,CASSVVSGALDTQYF
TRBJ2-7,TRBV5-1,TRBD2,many,TGCGCCAGCAGCTCAGATGAGCGGGAGGCGTACGAGCAGTACTTC,CASSSDEREAYEQYF
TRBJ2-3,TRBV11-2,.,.,TGTGCCACCGCTACCGGAGGGCCAACAGATACGCAGTATTTT,CATATGGPTDTQYF
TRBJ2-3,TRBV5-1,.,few,TGCGCCAGCAGCGTACAGGGTTCGAGCACAGATACGCAGTATTTT,CASSVQGSSTDTQYF
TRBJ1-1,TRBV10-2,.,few,TGCGCCAGCGGTGAGCCTCGGGGGGCGCCCACTGAAGCTTTCTTT,CASGEPRGAPTEAFF
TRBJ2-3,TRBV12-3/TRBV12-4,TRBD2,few,TGTGCCAGCAGTCGAACACTAGCGGGAAGCACAGATACGCAGTATTTT,CASSRTLAGSTDTQYF
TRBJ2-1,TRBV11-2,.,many,TGTGCCAGCAGTGGATACCTTGACAATGAGCAGTTCTTC,CASSGYLDNEQFF
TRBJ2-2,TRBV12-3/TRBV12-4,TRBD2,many,TGTGCCAGCAGTTCGGGGGGTGCCACCGGGGAGCTGTTTTTT,CASSSGGATGELFF
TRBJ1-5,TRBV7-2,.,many,TGTGCCAGCAGCTTAGTCGGGGGCCTATATAGCAATCAGCCCCAGCATTTT,CASSLVGGLYSNQPQHF
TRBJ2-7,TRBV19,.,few,TGTGCCAGTAGTACCATAAGATCGGGAAACATTATCTACGAGCAGTACTTC,CASSTIRSGNIIYEQYF
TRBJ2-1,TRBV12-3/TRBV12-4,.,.,TGTGCCAGCAGTGGGTTTTTCAATGAGCAGTTCTTC,CASSGFFNEQFF
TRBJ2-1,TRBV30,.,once,TGTGCCTGGAGTCCCTCATGGGAGCAGTTCTTC,CAWSPSWEQFF
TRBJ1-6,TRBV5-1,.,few,TGCGCCAGCAGCTTGGGACAGATGAATTCACCCCTCCACTTT,CASSLGQMNSPLHF
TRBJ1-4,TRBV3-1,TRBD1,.,TGTGCCAGCAGTGCGACAGGGGGCGAAAAACTGTTTTTT,CASSATGGEKLFF
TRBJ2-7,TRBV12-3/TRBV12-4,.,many,TGTGCCAGCAGTTTAGCGCCGGCTACCTACGAGCAGTACTTC,CASSLAPATYEQYF
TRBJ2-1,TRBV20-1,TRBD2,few,TGCAGTGCCCGGGAGGATTTTGAGCAGTTCTTC,CSAREDFEQFF
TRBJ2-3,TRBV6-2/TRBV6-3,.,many,TGTGCCAGCAGTTACCCTCAACAGGGAGTCAAATCAGATACGCAGTATTTT,CASSYPQQGVKSDTQYF
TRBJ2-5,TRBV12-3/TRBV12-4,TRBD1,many,TGTGCCAGCAATCTACAGGGGACCGGGGAGACCCAGTACTTC,CASNLQGTGETQYF
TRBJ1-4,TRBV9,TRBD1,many,TGTGCCAGCAGCGTTGGACAGGGGCTAATTCCAGGGAATGAAAAACTGTTTTTT,CASSVGQGLIPGNEKLFF
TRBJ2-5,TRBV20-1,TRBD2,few,TGCAGTGCCACGGGACTAGCGGGATCGGGTGAGACCCAGTACTTC,CSATGLAGSGETQYF
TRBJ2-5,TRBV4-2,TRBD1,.,TGTGCCAGCAGCCTTCGACAGGGGGCCGCACAAGGAGGTTCAGAAGAGACCCAGTACTTC,CASSLRQGAAQGGSEETQYF
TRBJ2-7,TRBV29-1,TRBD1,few,TGCAGCGTTGGGGACAGGGCCGAGCAGTACTTC,CSVGDRAEQYF
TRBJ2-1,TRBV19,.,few,TGTGCCAGTAGTATGCGGGACAGCTGGGGGCACAATGAGCAGTTCTTC,CASSMRDSWGHNEQFF
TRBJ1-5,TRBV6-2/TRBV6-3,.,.,TGTGCCAGCAGTTACGCGGGGAGCGGCAATCAGCCCCAGCATTTT,CASSYAGSGNQPQHF
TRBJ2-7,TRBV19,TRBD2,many,TGTGCCAGTAGTACCCCCGGGACTAGCGCTACCTACGAGCAGTACTTC,CASSTPGTSATYEQYF
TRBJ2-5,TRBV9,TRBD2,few,TGTGCCAGCAGCGGGGGAGGGCAGCTCCAAGAGACCCAGTACTTC,CASSGGGQLQETQYF
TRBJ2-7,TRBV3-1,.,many,TGTGCCAGCAGCCAAGGGGGACTCTCGACCTTCTTGGCCGAGCAGTACTTC,CASSQGGLSTFLAEQYF
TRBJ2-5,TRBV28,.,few,TGTGCCAGCAGCCGGGACACGGATTACTTC,CASSRDTDYF
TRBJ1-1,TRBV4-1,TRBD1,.,TGCGCCAGCAGCCAATTTAACAGGGGAATGAACACTGAAGCTTTCTTT,CASSQFNRGMNTEAFF
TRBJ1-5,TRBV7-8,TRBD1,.,TGTGCCAGCAGCGTCCAGGGGGTGGGCAATCAGCCCCAGCATTTT,CASSVQGVGNQPQHF
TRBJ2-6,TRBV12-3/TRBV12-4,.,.,TGTGCCAGCAGTTTAATGTTTCAATCTGGGGCCAACGTCCTGACTTTC,CASSLMFQSGANVLTF
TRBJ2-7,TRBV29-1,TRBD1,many,TGCAGCGTCGGGACAGGGGGAGAGCAGTACTTC,CSVGTGGEQYF
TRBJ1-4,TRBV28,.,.,TGTGCCAGCGGGAGAGAAAAACTGTTTTTT,CASGREKLFF
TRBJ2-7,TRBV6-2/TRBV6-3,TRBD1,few,TGTGCCAGCAGCTCATGGACAGGCCCCTACGAGCAGTACTTC,CASSSWTGPYEQYF
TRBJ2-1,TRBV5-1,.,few,TGCGCCAGCAGCTTGGAGGCGGCCTCCTCCTACAATGAGCAGTTCTTC,CASSLEAASSYNEQFF
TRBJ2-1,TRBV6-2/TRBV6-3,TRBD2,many,TGTGCCAGCAGTTTGGGACTAGCGGGACCCGGCGAGCAGTTCTTC,CASSLGLAGPGEQFF
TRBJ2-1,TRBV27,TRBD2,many,TGTGCCAGCAGTATACCTTGGACTAGCGGGAGTTACAATGAGCAGTTCTTC,CASSIPWTSGSYNEQFF
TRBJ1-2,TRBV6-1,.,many,TGTGCCAGCAGAGCTTCCGGCACTAACTCCTATGGCTACACCTTC,CASRASGTNSYGYTF
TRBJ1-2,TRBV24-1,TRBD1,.,TGTGCCACCAGTGATTCGACAGGGGTCTATGGCTACACCTTC,CATSDSTGVYGYTF
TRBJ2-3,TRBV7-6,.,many,TGTGCCAGCAGCTTAGTGTGTGTTGTGGACAGCCTTAGCACAGATACGCAGTATTTT,CASSLVCVVDSLSTDTQYF
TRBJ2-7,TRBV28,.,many,TGTGCCAGCAGTTCGAGGGGGGTGGGGTCCTACGAGCAGTACTTC,CASSSRGVGSYEQYF
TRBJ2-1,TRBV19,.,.,TGTGCCAGTATGGACCGATCCTACAATGAGCAGTTCTTC,CASMDRSYNEQFF
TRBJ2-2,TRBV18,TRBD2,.,TGTGCCAGCTCACGAGGACTAGCGGGAGATACCACCGGGGAGCTGTTTTTT,CASSRGLAGDTTGELFF
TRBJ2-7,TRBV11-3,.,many,TGTGCCAGCAGCGCCATCGGAGGTCCCTACGAGCAGTACTTC,CASSAIGGPYEQYF